This is a list of T cell receptor beta chains from one sample in a study of technical replicates of blood from a handful of donors. Assay: immunoSEQ multiplex PCR; the TCRdb copy retains only in-frame clones and omits some. The sample carries more than 75,000 clones, nearly 96% recorded once. What was sequenced was T cells isolated from PBMCs. The source of these receptors is a human donor in good health. CDR3s include the opening cysteine and the closing phenylalanine or tryptophan. The D gene is left open where the match is weak. Size tells how often a clone was seen (once, few, many) or the class of an expanded clone, and some rows leave it out.

-	TRBV11-1	-	14	TRBJ2-6	CASSRGSGANVLTF	TGTGCCAGCAGCCGGGGCTCTGGGGCCAACGTCCTGACTTTC
-	TRBV4-1	-	14	TRBJ1-2	CASSQPGHNYGYTF	TGCGCCAGCAGCCAACCGGGACACAACTATGGCTACACCTTC
-	TRBV18	TRBD2	15	TRBJ2-7	CASSTRASGAYEQYF	TGTGCCAGCTCTACCCGGGCTAGCGGCGCATACGAGCAGTACTTC
-	TRBV7-9	-	14	TRBJ2-1	CASSLPPNSNEQFF	TGTGCCAGCAGCCTACCTCCGAACAGCAATGAGCAGTTCTTC
-	TRBV15	TRBD2	15	TRBJ2-5	CATRGSSGGQETQYF	TGTGCCACCAGGGGGTCGAGCGGGGGCCAAGAGACCCAGTACTTC
-	TRBV2	TRBD2	15	TRBJ2-1	CASRLAGGAYNEQFF	TGTGCCAGCAGGTTAGCGGGGGGGGCCTACAATGAGCAGTTCTTC
-	TRBV28	TRBD2	19	TRBJ2-3	CASSLNPRLAGGDTDTQYF	TGTGCCAGCAGTCTCAATCCCAGACTAGCGGGAGGGGACACAGATACGCAGTATTTT
-	TRBV6-5	TRBD1	15	TRBJ1-2	CASSRDRVGNYGYTF	TGTGCCAGCAGTCGGGACAGGGTAGGCAACTATGGCTACACCTTC
-	TRBV7-9	TRBD1	19	TRBJ2-6	CASSRKTGSLSSGANVLTF	TGTGCCAGCAGCCGTAAGACAGGGTCCCTATCCTCTGGGGCCAACGTCCTGACTTTC
-	TRBV11-2	-	16	TRBJ2-6	CASSLTSGAGANVLTF	TGTGCCAGCAGCCTCACTTCCGGGGCTGGGGCCAACGTCCTGACTTTC
-	TRBV29-1	TRBD1	13	TRBJ1-5	CSVAQGAGQPQHF	TGCAGCGTTGCACAGGGGGCTGGTCAGCCCCAGCATTTT
-	TRBV27	-	17	TRBJ1-1	CASSLSKSAGGNTEAFF	TGTGCCAGCAGTTTATCGAAATCGGCGGGGGGAAACACTGAAGCTTTCTTT
-	TRBV2	-	10	TRBJ2-7	CASTSHEQYF	TGTGCCAGCACGTCCCACGAGCAGTACTTC
-	TRBV15	TRBD2	16	TRBJ2-3	CATSRDAGEVTDTQYF	TGTGCCACCAGCCGAGACGCGGGAGAGGTGACAGATACGCAGTATTTT
-	TRBV6-1	TRBD1	12	TRBJ1-5	CASSDRVQPQHF	TGTGCCAGCAGCGACAGGGTCCAGCCCCAGCATTTT
-	TRBV6-6	-	15	TRBJ1-1	CASSYQQGRNTEAFF	TGTGCCAGCAGTTACCAACAGGGTAGGAACACTGAAGCTTTCTTT
-	TRBV11-3	TRBD2	14	TRBJ2-7	CASSHSGISYEQYF	TGTGCCAGCAGCCATAGCGGGATCTCCTACGAGCAGTACTTC
-	TRBV5-6	-	14	TRBJ2-7	CASSLNGGAYEQYF	TGTGCCAGCAGTCTAAACGGAGGGGCCTACGAGCAGTACTTC
-	TRBV7-8	-	14	TRBJ1-5	CASRGDWANQPQHF	TGTGCCAGCAGGGGGGACTGGGCAAATCAGCCCCAGCATTTT
-	TRBV6-1	-	14	TRBJ1-4	CASRNRQGYEKLFF	TGTGCCAGCAGAAACAGGCAGGGTTACGAAAAACTGTTTTTT
-	TRBV7-7	-	13	TRBJ1-5	CASSLTGSSPQHF	TGTGCTAGCAGCTTAACCGGGTCCTCGCCCCAGCATTTT
once	TRBV27	TRBD2	17	TRBJ2-1	CASSTPGLAGPNNEQFF	TGTGCCAGCAGTACCCCGGGACTAGCGGGACCTAACAATGAGCAGTTCTTC
-	TRBV30	-	14	TRBJ1-3	CAWSTGSSGNTIYF	TGTGCCTGGAGTACAGGGTCTTCTGGAAACACCATATATTTT
-	TRBV2	-	18	TRBJ2-7	CASSESPPGGLSSYEQYF	TGTGCCAGCAGTGAATCTCCCCCAGGGGGGCTAAGCTCCTACGAGCAGTACTTC
-	TRBV9	-	14	TRBJ2-5	CASSPSGGGETQYF	TGTGCCAGCAGCCCTAGCGGAGGGGGAGAGACCCAGTACTTC
once	TRBV6-5	-	14	TRBJ2-1	CASSYSAGPNEQFF	TGTGCCAGCAGTTACTCGGCGGGACCCAATGAGCAGTTCTTC
-	TRBV4-3	TRBD2	18	TRBJ2-3	CASSQEDLLAEGTDTQYF	TGCGCCAGCAGCCAAGAGGACTTACTAGCGGAGGGCACAGATACGCAGTATTTT
-	TRBV7-2	TRBD2	16	TRBJ2-7	CASSLGVGLGFVEQYF	TGTGCCAGCAGCTTAGGGGTGGGACTAGGGTTTGTCGAGCAGTACTTC
-	TRBV7-8	-	15	TRBJ1-2	CASSLIQAANYGYTF	TGTGCCAGCAGCTTAATTCAGGCAGCTAACTATGGCTACACCTTC
-	TRBV6-5	-	13	TRBJ2-7	CASSYWQSYEQYF	TGTGCCAGCAGTTACTGGCAGTCCTACGAGCAGTACTTC
-	TRBV15	TRBD1	14	TRBJ1-1	CATSREAGGTEAFF	TGTGCCACCAGCAGAGAAGCAGGGGGTACTGAAGCTTTCTTT
-	TRBV30	TRBD1	13	TRBJ2-5	CAWSVMTGETQYF	TGTGCCTGGAGTGTAATGACAGGGGAGACCCAGTACTTC
-	TRBV25-1	-	14	TRBJ2-7	CASSLAREEYEQYF	TGTGCCAGCAGCCTGGCCAGGGAAGAATACGAGCAGTACTTC
once	TRBV25-1	TRBD1	16	TRBJ2-1	CASSDTGGHSYNEQFF	TGTGCCAGCAGTGATACAGGGGGTCACTCCTACAATGAGCAGTTCTTC
-	TRBV6-1	TRBD1	13	TRBJ1-2	CASSPGGGYGYTF	TGTGCCAGCAGTCCAGGGGGAGGCTATGGCTACACCTTC
-	TRBV30	-	13	TRBJ1-6	CAWSVNQNSPLHF	TGTGCCTGGAGTGTGAACCAGAATTCACCCCTCCACTTT
-	TRBV27	TRBD1	16	TRBJ2-7	CASSVWGQGGSYEQYF	TGTGCCAGCAGTGTTTGGGGACAGGGGGGCTCCTACGAGCAGTACTTC
-	TRBV19	TRBD1	14	TRBJ1-5	CASSWTGDLQPQHF	TGTGCCAGTAGTTGGACAGGGGATTTACAGCCCCAGCATTTT
once	TRBV13	-	13	TRBJ2-7	CASSLESSYEQYF	TGTGCCAGCAGCTTAGAATCATCATACGAGCAGTACTTC
once	TRBV6-5	TRBD1	14	TRBJ2-7	CASRRDRETYEQYF	TGTGCCAGCAGGAGGGACAGGGAGACCTACGAGCAGTACTTC
-	TRBV6-5	-	14	TRBJ1-2	CASTRGLPDYGYTF	TGTGCCAGCACCAGAGGACTCCCGGACTATGGCTACACCTTC
-	TRBV7-2	-	12	TRBJ2-7	CASGGQGGEQYF	TGTGCCAGCGGAGGGCAGGGGGGCGAGCAGTACTTC
once	TRBV29-1	TRBD2	18	TRBJ2-7	CSVVGGTSGRAPLYEQYF	TGCAGCGTGGTAGGGGGTACTAGCGGGAGGGCCCCCTTATACGAGCAGTACTTC
-	TRBV6-1	TRBD1	12	TRBJ2-5	CASYRGPETQYF	TGTGCCAGCTATAGGGGGCCAGAGACCCAGTACTTC
-	TRBV20-1	-	11	TRBJ2-7	CSARQGAEQYF	TGCAGTGCTAGACAAGGGGCCGAGCAGTACTTC
-	TRBV9	TRBD2	18	TRBJ2-1	CASSVGGLGTSDIYEQFF	TGTGCCAGCAGCGTAGGGGGATTGGGGACTAGCGATATATATGAGCAGTTCTTC
-	TRBV20-1	-	11	TRBJ2-7	CSARREYEQYF	TGCAGTGCTAGAAGGGAGTACGAGCAGTACTTC
-	TRBV29-1	-	14	TRBJ2-2	CSVAPGINTGELFF	TGCAGCGTCGCCCCCGGGATTAACACCGGGGAGCTGTTTTTT
-	TRBV27	-	15	TRBJ1-4	CASSASGTTNEKLFF	TGTGCCAGCAGTGCTAGCGGCACCACTAATGAAAAACTGTTTTTT
few	TRBV19	-	13	TRBJ2-7	CASKTGNSYEQYF	TGTGCCAGTAAGACGGGAAACTCCTACGAGCAGTACTTC
once	TRBV2	TRBD1	12	TRBJ2-7	CASNRGPYEQYF	TGTGCCAGCAACAGGGGACCCTACGAGCAGTACTTC
-	TRBV10-1	TRBD1	12	TRBJ1-1	CASSESNRGAFF	TGCGCCAGCAGTGAGTCGAACAGGGGAGCTTTCTTT
-	TRBV25-1	-	16	TRBJ1-2	CASSAEPGQPNYGYTF	TGTGCCAGCAGTGCCGAACCGGGACAACCTAACTATGGCTACACCTTC
-	TRBV11-3	TRBD2	16	TRBJ2-5	CASSLPWTSGQETQYF	TGTGCCAGCAGCTTACCCTGGACTAGCGGCCAAGAGACCCAGTACTTC
-	TRBV7-9	-	15	TRBJ2-7	CASSSYLGKELEQYF	TGTGCCAGCAGCTCGTATCTAGGTAAAGAGCTCGAGCAGTACTTC